This record looks at one T cell receptor (beta chain) sequence and its context. Its antigen is not identified. Looked up from germline, CDR1 is GTSNPN and CDR2 is SVGIG (reference sequence). CDR3 length equals 13 residues. V was trimmed by 0 bases and J by 1 base, leaving 3 bases between them. The study extracted blood RNA from unsorted whole blood and also extracted germline DNA. They drew approximately 4.3 milliliters of peripheral blood before surgery. The sample is drawn from a study of tumor-infiltrating lymphocytes in primary liver carcinoma. Whole-study results and caveats: Tumor-adjacent and tumor-blood pairs overlapped less than tumor region pairs did.

A constant-region primer served to make TCR beta cDNA from roughly 480 ng total RNA. The TCR beta library was amplified through three nested multiplex PCR rounds in a modified ARM-PCR procedure. Researchers ran the first two PCR rounds for roughly 11 cycles each with TRBV1-TRBV30 forward primers and a C-beta reverse primer. Each CDR3 protein gets one entry after TCRdb re-called the multiplex PCR reads with MiXCR. The repertoire includes hundreds of thousands of distinct CDR3 sequences, 58% of them detected once, and 15% to 20% sits in the top ten. Sequences were obtained from peripheral blood. The clonotype comes from a woman younger than 45 with primary liver carcinoma and hepatitis B virus infection. V and J are TRBV30 and TRBJ2-2, with D hard to call. The CDR3 spells CAWSVRNTGELFF. The CDR3 region has the DNA TGTGCCTGGAGTGTGAGGAACACCGGGGAGCTGTTTTTT.